The subject of this entry is one T cell receptor (beta chain). Antigen unknown. This entry comes from a study of T cell responses to AZD1222 COVID-19 vaccine. Study-wide points: White British ancestry dominated among donors, who included more females, and clonal diversity was possibly underestimated.

This table comes from immunoSEQ multiplex PCR, and its TCRdb copy is limited to in-frame clones, with some not included. The sample holds some 96,000 clones, about 83% seen once. The germline V gene encodes CDR1 LGHDT and CDR2 YNNKEL (reference sequence). The CDR3 sequence is 14 residues long. The ends lost 4 bases at V and 6 bases at J; junction bases unmatched: 9. Sample: peripheral blood, taken on day 0 of AZD1222 vaccination. V is TRBV3-1 (or the pseudogene TRBV3-2) and J is TRBJ2-7; TRBD2 matches 7 bases. The receptor was derived from an adult in good health. The CDR3 spells CASSPTAGVGEQYF. The CDR3 DNA sequence: TGTGCCAGCAGCCCGACCGCGGGAGTGGGCGAGCAGTACTTC.